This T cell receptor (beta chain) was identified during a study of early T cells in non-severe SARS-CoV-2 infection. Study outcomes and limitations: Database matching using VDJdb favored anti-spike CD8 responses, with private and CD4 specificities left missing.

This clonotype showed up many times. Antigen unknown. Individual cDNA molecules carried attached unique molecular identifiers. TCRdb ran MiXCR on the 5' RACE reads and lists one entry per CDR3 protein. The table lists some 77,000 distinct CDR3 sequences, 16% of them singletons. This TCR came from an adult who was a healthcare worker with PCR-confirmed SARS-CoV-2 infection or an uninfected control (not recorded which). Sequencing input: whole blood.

CDR3 protein: CASSPRGLTNEKLFF. CDR3 sequence (DNA): TGCGCCAGCAGCCCACGGGGGCTAACTAATGAAAAACTGTTTTTT. The chain joins TRBV5-1 to TRBJ1-4; D is perhaps TRBD1 (6 bases). The CDR3 sequence is 15 residues long. Germline V lookup: CDR1 SGHRS, CDR2 YFSETQ. The V end lost 4 bases, the J end lost 1 base, and 11 bases lay between the germline ends. The whole variable domain, filled in from reference TRBV5-1 and TRBJ1-4, reads KAGVTQTPRYLIKTRGQQVTLSCSPISGHRSVSWYQQTPGQGLQFLFEYFSETQRNKGNFPGRFSGRQFSNSRSEMNVSTLELGDSALYLCASSPRGLTNEKLFFGSGTQLSVL.